This entry features one TCR beta chain sequence. Its antigen is not known. The data were obtained in a study of shared clonotypes between healthy human individuals. General observations from the study: As a rule, naive subsets had a larger estimated richness than memory subsets.

This CDR3 is 15 amino acids long. Germline V gene lookup returns CDR1 SGHRS and CDR2 YFSETQ. V lost 4 bases and J 0 bases, leaving 10 bases between the germline ends. Profiling relied on immunoSEQ multiplex PCR, and the TCRdb table lists in-frame clones only, not all of them. The sample lists about 1.4 million clones, around 97% occurring once. This receptor was taken from a man aged 25 to 40 in good health. The sample comprised naive CD4+ T cells sorted from blood. Indicated subset: CD45RA+ positively selected. V usage is TRBV5-1 and J usage is TRBJ1-4, with D possibly being TRBD1 (5 bases). CDR3 region: CASSLGGTTNEKLFF. The DNA for the CDR3 is TGCGCCAGCAGCCTCGGGGGAACAACTAATGAAAAACTGTTTTTT.